The 3 T cell receptor beta chains presented below share a single source sample, sequenced in a study of CD8+ T cells in alopecia areata. Isolated RNA was reverse transcribed into cDNA used as the sequencing template. Profiling relied on immunoSEQ multiplex PCR, and the TCRdb table lists in-frame clones only, not all of them. The sample lists 10,000 to 15,000 clones; about 70% were seen once. Described treatment: oral pan-JAK inhibitor, 5-10 mg twice daily. Alopecia areata patients provided lesional scalp punch biopsies and peripheral blood, both collected for the study. The sample in question was skin, obtained at week 4, from a patient treated with tofacitinib. The receptor source for this set is a human donor with alopecia areata.

This clone has more than one count but fewer than ten. The chain joins TRBV7-9 to TRBJ2-5; unclear D gene. Trimming removed 1 base from V and 7 bases from J, with 7 bases in between. The CDR3 is made up of 12 amino acids. The germline gives CDR1 SEHNR, CDR2 FQNEAQ (reference sequence). DNA of the CDR3: TGTGCCAGCAGCTTAGACTCCGGGACCCAGTACTTC. It translates to CASSLDSGTQYF.

The chain is built from TRBV5-1 and TRBJ2-3; D unresolved. This CDR3 region has 16 residues. Trimming left V 4 bases short and J 2 bases short, with 17 bases between. Germline CDR1 is SGHRS and CDR2 is YFSETQ. The CDR3 spells CASSPAPGPSTDTQYF. CDR3 bases: TGCGCCAGCAGCCCCGCCCCCGGGCCCTCCACAGATACGCAGTATTTT.

This rearrangement joins TRBV13 to TRBJ1-2; no firm D call. V was cut by 2 bases and J by 4 bases, with 11 bases left in between. Looked up from germline, CDR1 is PRHDT and CDR2 is FYEKMQ (reference sequence). The CDR3 extends over 14 amino acids. The DNA of the CDR3 is TGTGCCAGCAGCTTAACAGCGGACTCCTATGGCTACACCTTC. It translates to CASSLTADSYGYTF.